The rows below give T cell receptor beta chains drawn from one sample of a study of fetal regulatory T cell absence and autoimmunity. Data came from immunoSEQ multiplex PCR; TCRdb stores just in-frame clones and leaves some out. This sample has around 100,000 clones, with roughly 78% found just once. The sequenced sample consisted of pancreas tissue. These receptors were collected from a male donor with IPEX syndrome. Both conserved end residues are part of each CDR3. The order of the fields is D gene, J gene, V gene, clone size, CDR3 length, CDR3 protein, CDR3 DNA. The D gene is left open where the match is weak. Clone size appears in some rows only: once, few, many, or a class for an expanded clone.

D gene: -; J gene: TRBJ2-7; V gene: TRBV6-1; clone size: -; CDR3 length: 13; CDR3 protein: CAGSRGETYEQYF; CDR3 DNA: TGTGCCGGGTCCAGGGGCGAGACCTACGAGCAGTACTTC
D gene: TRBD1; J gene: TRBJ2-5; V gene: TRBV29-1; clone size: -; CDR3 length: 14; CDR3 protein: CSVAPTGGGETQYF; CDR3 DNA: TGCAGCGTTGCCCCCACAGGGGGCGGTGAGACCCAGTACTTC
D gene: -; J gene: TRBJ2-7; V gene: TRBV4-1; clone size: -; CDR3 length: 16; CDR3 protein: CASSQDHMRELYEQYF; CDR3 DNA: TGCGCCAGCAGCCAAGACCACATGAGGGAGCTGTACGAGCAGTACTTC
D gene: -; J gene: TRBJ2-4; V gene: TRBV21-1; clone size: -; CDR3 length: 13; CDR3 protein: CASRLLAKNIQYF; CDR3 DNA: TGTGCCAGCAGACTACTAGCCAAAAACATTCAGTACTTC
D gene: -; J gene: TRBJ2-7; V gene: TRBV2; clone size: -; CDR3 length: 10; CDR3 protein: CASSGHEQYF; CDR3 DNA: TGTGCCAGCAGTGGGCACGAGCAGTACTTC
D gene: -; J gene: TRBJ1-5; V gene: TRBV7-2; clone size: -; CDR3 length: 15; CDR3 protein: CASSLEARSNQPQHF; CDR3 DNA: TGTGCCAGCAGCTTAGAGGCAAGGAGCAATCAGCCCCAGCATTTT
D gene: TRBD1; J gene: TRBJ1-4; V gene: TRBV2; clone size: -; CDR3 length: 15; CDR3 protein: CASSEQGPSNEKLFF; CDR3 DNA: TGTGCCAGCAGCGAACAGGGGCCATCCAATGAAAAACTGTTTTTT
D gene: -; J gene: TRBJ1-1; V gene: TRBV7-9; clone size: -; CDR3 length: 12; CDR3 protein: CASSGRGTEAFF; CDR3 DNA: TGTGCCAGCAGCGGGAGGGGAACTGAAGCTTTCTTT
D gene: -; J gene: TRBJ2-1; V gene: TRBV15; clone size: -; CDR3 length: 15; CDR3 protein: CATSRESRSYNEQFF; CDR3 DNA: TGTGCCACCAGCAGAGAGTCTAGATCCTACAATGAGCAGTTCTTC
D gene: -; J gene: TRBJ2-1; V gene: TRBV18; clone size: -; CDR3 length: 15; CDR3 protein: CASSPFYPSYNEQFF; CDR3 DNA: TGTGCCAGCTCACCATTTTACCCTTCCTACAATGAGCAGTTCTTC
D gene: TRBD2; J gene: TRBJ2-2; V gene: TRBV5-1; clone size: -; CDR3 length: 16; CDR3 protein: CASSAGLAVTTGELFF; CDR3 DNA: TGCGCCAGCAGCGCGGGACTAGCGGTTACCACCGGGGAGCTGTTTTTT
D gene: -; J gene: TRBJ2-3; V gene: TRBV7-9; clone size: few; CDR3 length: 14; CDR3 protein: CASSLRGLGDTQYF; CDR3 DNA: TGTGCCAGCAGCTTACGAGGGCTGGGAGATACGCAGTATTTT
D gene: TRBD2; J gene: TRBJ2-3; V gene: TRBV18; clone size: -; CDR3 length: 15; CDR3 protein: CASFRLASSTDTQYF; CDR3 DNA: TGTGCCAGCTTCCGACTAGCGTCTAGCACAGATACGCAGTATTTT
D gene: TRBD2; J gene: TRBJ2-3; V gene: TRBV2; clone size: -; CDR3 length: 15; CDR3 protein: CASSGASGSADTQYF; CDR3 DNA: TGTGCCAGCAGTGGTGCTAGCGGGAGCGCAGATACGCAGTATTTT
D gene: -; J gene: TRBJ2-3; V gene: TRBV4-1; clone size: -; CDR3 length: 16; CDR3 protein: CASSPLRGGSTDTQYF; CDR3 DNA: TGCGCCAGCAGCCCCCTGCGAGGAGGGAGCACAGATACGCAGTATTTT
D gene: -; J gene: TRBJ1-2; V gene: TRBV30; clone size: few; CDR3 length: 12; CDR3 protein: CLGLHFRYGYTF; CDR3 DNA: TGCTTGGGTTTGCACTTTCGATATGGCTACACCTTC
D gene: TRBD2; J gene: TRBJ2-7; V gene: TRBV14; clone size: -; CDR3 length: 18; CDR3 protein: CASSQGPLAGGGLYEQYF; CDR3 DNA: TGTGCCAGCAGCCAAGGTCCGCTAGCGGGAGGGGGACTTTACGAGCAGTACTTC
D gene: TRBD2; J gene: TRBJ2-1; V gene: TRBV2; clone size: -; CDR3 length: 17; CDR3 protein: CASSKGPSGRVVNEQFF; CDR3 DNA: TGTGCCAGCAGTAAAGGCCCTAGCGGGAGGGTTGTCAATGAGCAGTTCTTC
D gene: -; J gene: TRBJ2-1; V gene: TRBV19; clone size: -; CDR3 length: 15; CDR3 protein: CASTETLSAYNEQFF; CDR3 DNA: TGTGCCAGTACCGAGACTTTGTCCGCCTACAATGAGCAGTTCTTC
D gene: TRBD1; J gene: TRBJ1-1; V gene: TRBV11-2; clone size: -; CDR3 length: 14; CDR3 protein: CASSLRQGVGEAFF; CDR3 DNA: TGTGCCAGCAGCCTGCGACAGGGGGTGGGAGAAGCTTTCTTT
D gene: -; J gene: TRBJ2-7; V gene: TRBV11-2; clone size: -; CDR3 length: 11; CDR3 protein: CASSPMSEQYF; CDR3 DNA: TGTGCCAGCAGCCCCATGTCCGAGCAGTACTTC
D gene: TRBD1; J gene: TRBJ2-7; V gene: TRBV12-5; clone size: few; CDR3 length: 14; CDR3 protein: CASGFGTGSYEQYF; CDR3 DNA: TGTGCTAGTGGTTTCGGGACAGGGTCCTACGAGCAGTACTTC
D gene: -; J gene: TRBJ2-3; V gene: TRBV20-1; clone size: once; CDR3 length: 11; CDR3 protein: CSASGTDTQYF; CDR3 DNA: TGCAGTGCTAGCGGCACAGATACGCAGTATTTT
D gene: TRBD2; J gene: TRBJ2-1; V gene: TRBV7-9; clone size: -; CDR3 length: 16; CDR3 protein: CASSLEVAGGYNEQFF; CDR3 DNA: TGTGCCAGCAGCTTAGAGGTAGCGGGGGGTTACAATGAGCAGTTCTTC
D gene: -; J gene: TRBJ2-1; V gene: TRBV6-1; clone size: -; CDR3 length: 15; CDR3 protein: CASSALVGSYNEQFF; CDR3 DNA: TGTGCCAGCAGTGCACTAGTAGGGTCATACAATGAGCAGTTCTTC
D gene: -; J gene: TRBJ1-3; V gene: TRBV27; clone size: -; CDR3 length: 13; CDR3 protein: CASSLGAGNTIYF; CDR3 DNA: TGTGCCAGCAGTTTAGGGGCTGGAAACACCATATATTTT
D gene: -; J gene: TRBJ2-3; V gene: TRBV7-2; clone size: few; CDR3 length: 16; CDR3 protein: CASSLASGPLTDTQYF; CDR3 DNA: TGTGCCAGCAGCTTAGCATCAGGGCCACTCACAGATACGCAGTATTTT
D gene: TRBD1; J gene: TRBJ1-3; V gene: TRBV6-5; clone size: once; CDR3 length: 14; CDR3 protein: CASSYDRAGNTIYF; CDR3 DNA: TGTGCCAGCAGTTACGACAGGGCTGGAAACACCATATATTTT
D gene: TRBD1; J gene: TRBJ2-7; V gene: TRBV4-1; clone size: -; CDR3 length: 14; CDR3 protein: CASSLRDRENEQYF; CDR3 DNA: TGCGCCAGCAGCCTCCGGGACAGGGAGAACGAGCAGTACTTC
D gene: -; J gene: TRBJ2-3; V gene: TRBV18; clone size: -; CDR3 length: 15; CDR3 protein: CASSPPGRSTDTQYF; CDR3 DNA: TGTGCCAGCTCACCCCCGGGACGGTCCACAGATACGCAGTATTTT
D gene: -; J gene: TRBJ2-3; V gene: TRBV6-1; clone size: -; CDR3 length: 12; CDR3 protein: CASKTSTDTQYF; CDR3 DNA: TGTGCCAGCAAGACTAGCACAGATACGCAGTATTTT
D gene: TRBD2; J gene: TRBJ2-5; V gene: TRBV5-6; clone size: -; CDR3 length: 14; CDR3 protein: CASSLTSGRETQYF; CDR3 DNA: TGTGCCAGCAGCTTGACGAGCGGGAGAGAGACCCAGTACTTC
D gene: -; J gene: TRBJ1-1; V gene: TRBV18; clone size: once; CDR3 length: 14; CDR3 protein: CASSPRGQNTEAFF; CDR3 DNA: TGTGCCAGCTCACCACGGGGACAGAACACTGAAGCTTTCTTT
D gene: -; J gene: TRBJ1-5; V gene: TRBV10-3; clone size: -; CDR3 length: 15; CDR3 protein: CAISEGGMSNQPQHF; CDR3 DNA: TGTGCCATCAGTGAGGGGGGGATGAGCAATCAGCCCCAGCATTTT
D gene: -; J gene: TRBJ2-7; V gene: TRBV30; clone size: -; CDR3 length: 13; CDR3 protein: CAWSVRRAGEQYF; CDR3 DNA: TGTGCCTGGAGTGTACGACGGGCGGGCGAGCAGTACTTC
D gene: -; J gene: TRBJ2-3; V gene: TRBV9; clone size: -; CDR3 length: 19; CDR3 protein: CASSVDAATSTHSTDTQYF; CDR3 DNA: TGTGCCAGCAGCGTAGACGCCGCCACTAGTACTCATAGCACAGATACGCAGTATTTT
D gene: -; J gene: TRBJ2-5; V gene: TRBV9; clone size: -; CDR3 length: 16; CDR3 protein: CASSPPPLGNQETQYF; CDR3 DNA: TGTGCCAGCAGCCCGCCCCCTCTAGGCAACCAAGAGACCCAGTACTTC
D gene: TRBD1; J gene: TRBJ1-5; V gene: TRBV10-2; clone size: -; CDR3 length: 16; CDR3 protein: CASSDAGQFSNQPQHF; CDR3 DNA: TGCGCCAGCAGTGACGCGGGACAGTTTAGCAATCAGCCCCAGCATTTT
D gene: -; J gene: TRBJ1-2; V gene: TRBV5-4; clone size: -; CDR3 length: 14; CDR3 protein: CASSIQGGDYGYTF; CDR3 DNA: TGTGCCAGCAGCATACAGGGCGGCGACTATGGCTACACCTTC
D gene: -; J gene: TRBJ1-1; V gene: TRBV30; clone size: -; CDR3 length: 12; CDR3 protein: CAWSAGWAEAFF; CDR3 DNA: TGTGCCTGGTCGGCAGGGTGGGCTGAAGCTTTCTTT
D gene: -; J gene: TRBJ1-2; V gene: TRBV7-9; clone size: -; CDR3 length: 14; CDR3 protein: CASSSDRRLGGYTF; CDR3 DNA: TGTGCCAGCAGCTCGGACAGACGGTTGGGGGGCTACACCTTC
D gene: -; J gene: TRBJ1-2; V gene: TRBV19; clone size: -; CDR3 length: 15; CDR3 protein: CASRLQESTNYGYTF; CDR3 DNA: TGTGCCAGTAGGCTACAGGAATCTACTAACTATGGCTACACCTTC
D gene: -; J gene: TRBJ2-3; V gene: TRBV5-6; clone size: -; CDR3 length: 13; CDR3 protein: CASSLGHGDTQYF; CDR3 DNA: TGTGCCAGCAGCCTTGGGCACGGAGATACGCAGTATTTT
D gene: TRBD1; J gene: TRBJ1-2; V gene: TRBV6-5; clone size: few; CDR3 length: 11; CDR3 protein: CASSDRDGYTF; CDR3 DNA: TGTGCCAGCAGTGACAGGGATGGCTACACCTTC
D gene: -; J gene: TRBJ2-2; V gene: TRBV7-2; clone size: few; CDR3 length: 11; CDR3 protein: CASSLRRELFF; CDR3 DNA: TGTGCCAGCAGCTTGCGACGGGAGCTGTTTTTT
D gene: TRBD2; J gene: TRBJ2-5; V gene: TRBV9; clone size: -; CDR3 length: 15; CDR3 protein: CASSVTAGGRETQYF; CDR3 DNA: TGTGCCAGCAGCGTTACCGCGGGGGGGCGAGAGACCCAGTACTTC
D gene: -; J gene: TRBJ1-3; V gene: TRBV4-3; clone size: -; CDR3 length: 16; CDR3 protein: CASSFSGALSGNTIYF; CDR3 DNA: TGCGCCAGCAGCTTTTCCGGGGCCCTCTCTGGAAACACCATATATTTT
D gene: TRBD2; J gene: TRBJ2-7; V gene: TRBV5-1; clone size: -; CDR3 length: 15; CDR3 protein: CASSLNGRSSYEQYF; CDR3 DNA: TGCGCCAGCAGCTTGAACGGGAGGAGCTCCTACGAGCAGTACTTC
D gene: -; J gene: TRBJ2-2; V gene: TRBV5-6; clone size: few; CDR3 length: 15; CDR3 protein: CASSLGVINTGELFF; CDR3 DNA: TGTGCCAGCAGCTTGGGCGTGATAAACACCGGGGAGCTGTTTTTT
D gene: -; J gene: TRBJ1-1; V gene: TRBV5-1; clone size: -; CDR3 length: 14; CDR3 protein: CASSERTLNTEAFF; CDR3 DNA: TGCGCCAGCAGCGAAAGGACACTGAACACTGAAGCTTTCTTT
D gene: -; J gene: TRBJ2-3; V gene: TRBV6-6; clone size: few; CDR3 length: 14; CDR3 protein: CASTPLWGTDTQYF; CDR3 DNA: TGTGCCAGCACCCCCTTGTGGGGCACAGATACGCAGTATTTT
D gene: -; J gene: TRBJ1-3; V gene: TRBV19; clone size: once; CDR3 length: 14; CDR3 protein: CASIRGSAGNTIYF; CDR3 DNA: TGTGCCAGTATCAGGGGTTCTGCTGGAAACACCATATATTTT
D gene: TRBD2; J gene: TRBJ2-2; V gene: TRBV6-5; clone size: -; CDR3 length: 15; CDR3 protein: CASSVRGDLTGELFF; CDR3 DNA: TGTGCCAGCAGCGTTCGGGGGGATCTTACCGGGGAGCTGTTTTTT
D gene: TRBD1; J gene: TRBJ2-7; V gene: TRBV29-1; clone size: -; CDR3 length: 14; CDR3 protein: CSVDPGQGSYEQYF; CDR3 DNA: TGCAGCGTTGACCCGGGACAGGGGTCCTACGAGCAGTACTTC
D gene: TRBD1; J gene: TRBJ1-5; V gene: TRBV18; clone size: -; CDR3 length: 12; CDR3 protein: CASSDRGQPQHF; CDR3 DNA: TGTGCCAGCTCGGACAGGGGGCAGCCCCAGCATTTT